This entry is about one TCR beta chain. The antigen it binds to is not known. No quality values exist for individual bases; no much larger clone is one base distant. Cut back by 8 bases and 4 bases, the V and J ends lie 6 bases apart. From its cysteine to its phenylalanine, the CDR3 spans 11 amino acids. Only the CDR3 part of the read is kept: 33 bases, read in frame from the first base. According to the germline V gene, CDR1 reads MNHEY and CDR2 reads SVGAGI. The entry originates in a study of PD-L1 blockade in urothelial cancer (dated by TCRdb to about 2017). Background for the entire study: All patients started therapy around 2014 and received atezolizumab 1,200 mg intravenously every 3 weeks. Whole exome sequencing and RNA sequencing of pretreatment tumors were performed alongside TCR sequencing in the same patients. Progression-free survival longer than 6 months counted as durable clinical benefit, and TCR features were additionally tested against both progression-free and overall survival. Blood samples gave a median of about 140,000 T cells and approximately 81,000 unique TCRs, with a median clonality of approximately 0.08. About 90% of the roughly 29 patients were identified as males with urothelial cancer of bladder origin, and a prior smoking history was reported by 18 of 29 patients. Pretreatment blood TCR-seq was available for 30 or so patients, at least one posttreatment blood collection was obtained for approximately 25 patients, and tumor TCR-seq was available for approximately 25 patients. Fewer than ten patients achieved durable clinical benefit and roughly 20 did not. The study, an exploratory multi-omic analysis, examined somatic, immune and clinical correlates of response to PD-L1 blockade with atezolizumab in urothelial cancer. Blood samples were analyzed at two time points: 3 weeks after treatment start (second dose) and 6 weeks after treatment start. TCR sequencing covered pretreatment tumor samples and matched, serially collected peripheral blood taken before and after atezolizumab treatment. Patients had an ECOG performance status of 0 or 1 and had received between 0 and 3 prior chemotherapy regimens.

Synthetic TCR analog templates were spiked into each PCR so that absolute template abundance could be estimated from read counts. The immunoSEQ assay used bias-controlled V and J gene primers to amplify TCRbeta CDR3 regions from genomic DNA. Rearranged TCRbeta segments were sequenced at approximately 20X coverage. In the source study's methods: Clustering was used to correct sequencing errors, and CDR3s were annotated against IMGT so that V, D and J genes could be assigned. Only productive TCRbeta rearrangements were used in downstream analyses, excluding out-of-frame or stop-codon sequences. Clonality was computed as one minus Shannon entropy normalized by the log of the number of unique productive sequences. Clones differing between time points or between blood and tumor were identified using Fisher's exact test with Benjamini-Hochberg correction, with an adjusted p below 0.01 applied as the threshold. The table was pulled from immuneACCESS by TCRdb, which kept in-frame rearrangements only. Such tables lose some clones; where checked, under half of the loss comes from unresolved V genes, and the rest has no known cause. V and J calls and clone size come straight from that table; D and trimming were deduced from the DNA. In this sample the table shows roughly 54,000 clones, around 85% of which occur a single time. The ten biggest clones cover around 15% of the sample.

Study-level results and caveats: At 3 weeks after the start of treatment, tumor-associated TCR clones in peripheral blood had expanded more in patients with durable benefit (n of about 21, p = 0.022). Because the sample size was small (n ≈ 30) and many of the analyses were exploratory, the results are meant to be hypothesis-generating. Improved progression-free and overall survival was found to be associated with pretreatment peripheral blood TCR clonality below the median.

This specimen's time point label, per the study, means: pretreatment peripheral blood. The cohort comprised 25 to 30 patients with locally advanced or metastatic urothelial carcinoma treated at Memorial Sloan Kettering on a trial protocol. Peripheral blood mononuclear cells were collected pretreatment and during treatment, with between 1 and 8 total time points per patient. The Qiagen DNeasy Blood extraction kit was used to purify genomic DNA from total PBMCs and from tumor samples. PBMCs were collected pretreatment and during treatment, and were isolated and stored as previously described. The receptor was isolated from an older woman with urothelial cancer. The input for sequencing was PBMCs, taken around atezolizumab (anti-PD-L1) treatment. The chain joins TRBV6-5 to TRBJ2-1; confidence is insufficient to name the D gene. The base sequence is TGTGCCAGCGTCTCGTACAATGAGCAGTTCTTC. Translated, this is CASVSYNEQFF.